These T cell receptor beta chains were read from a single sample in a study of blood T cell repertoires in COVID-19. Assay used: immunoSEQ multiplex PCR; TCRdb lists only in-frame clones, some missing. The table has more than 100,000 clones, roughly 84% seen once; the top ten hold around an eighth. The specimen sequenced was peripheral blood. Receptors originate from a woman in her thirties who had recovered from COVID-19. CDR3s include the opening cysteine and the closing phenylalanine or tryptophan. D genes are given only for firm matches. Part of the rows lack a size; the others show once, few, many or a class for expanded clones.

>14|TRBJ1-2|.|TRBV3-1/TRBV3-2|TRBD1
CASSQGTGGGGYTF
TGTGCCAGCAGCCAAGGCACAGGGGGGGGAGGCTACACCTTC
>20|TRBJ1-1|.|TRBV27|TRBD1
CASSVRQGRLSPDRDTEAFF
TGTGCCAGCAGTGTAAGACAGGGGCGCCTTTCGCCTGATAGAGACACTGAAGCTTTCTTT
>14|TRBJ1-1|.|TRBV5-1|TRBD1
CASSSQGVVTEAFF
TGCGCCAGCAGCTCTCAGGGGGTGGTCACTGAAGCTTTCTTT
>17|TRBJ1-4|.|TRBV5-8|TRBD1
CASSSGPGQGLYEKLFF
TGTGCCAGCAGCTCGGGGCCGGGACAGGGACTTTATGAAAAACTGTTTTTT
>17|TRBJ1-5|.|TRBV4-2|.
CASSQESQVNSNQPQHF
TGTGCCAGCAGCCAAGAGTCCCAGGTCAATAGCAATCAGCCCCAGCATTTT
>16|TRBJ2-3|.|TRBV4-2|TRBD2
CASSPEESSGRGTQYF
TGTGCCAGCAGCCCAGAGGAGTCTAGCGGGAGGGGTACGCAGTATTTT
>14|TRBJ1-1|.|TRBV6-5|.
CASSYPGANTEAFF
TGTGCCAGCAGTTACCCAGGCGCGAACACTGAAGCTTTCTTT
>14|TRBJ1-6|few|TRBV10-2|TRBD1
CASSPGQGGSPLHF
TGCGCCAGCAGTCCCGGACAGGGAGGATCACCCCTCCACTTT
>11|TRBJ2-7|.|TRBV11-2|.
CATKDSYEQYF
TGTGCCACCAAAGACTCGTACGAGCAGTACTTC
>13|TRBJ1-2|.|TRBV6-5|.
CASSYLGSYGYTF
TGTGCCAGCAGTTACTTGGGCTCCTATGGCTACACCTTC
>16|TRBJ2-2|.|TRBV18|TRBD1
CASSLQGQQNTGELFF
TGTGCCAGCTCTCTCCAGGGACAGCAGAACACCGGGGAGCTGTTTTTT
>16|TRBJ2-1|.|TRBV5-1|TRBD2
CASSLPSSGSYNEQFF
TGCGCCAGCAGCTTGCCGTCGAGCGGGAGCTACAATGAGCAGTTCTTC
>11|TRBJ2-5|.|TRBV20-1|.
CSALGGQTQYF
TGCAGTGCTTTAGGCGGGCAGACCCAGTACTTC
>15|TRBJ2-3|.|TRBV6-5|TRBD2
CASNLAGGTTDTQYF
TGTGCCAGCAATCTAGCGGGAGGGACCACAGATACGCAGTATTTT
>15|TRBJ2-1|.|TRBV24-1|.
CATSAGTSSYNEQFF
TGTGCCACCAGTGCCGGGACTTCCTCCTACAATGAGCAGTTCTTC
>16|TRBJ2-7|.|TRBV5-1|TRBD2
CASSSRASGGTYEQYF
TGCGCCAGCAGCTCCCGGGCTAGCGGAGGAACGTACGAGCAGTACTTC
>16|TRBJ2-1|.|TRBV24-1|TRBD2
CATSDGRRGDYNEQFF
TGTGCCACCAGTGACGGAAGGCGGGGGGATTACAATGAGCAGTTCTTC
>12|TRBJ1-2|.|TRBV2|.
CASSSGSGGYTF
TGTGCCAGCAGTTCCGGGTCCGGCGGCTACACCTTC
>14|TRBJ2-2|.|TRBV14|.
CASSRNRDAGELFF
TGTGCCAGCAGCCGAAACAGGGACGCCGGGGAGCTGTTTTTT
>13|TRBJ2-7|.|TRBV6-5|.
CASRENINYEQYF
TGTGCCAGCAGGGAGAACATAAACTACGAGCAGTACTTC
>11|TRBJ2-7|.|TRBV20-1|.
CSARLEYEQYF
TGCAGTGCTAGACTGGAGTACGAGCAGTACTTC
>15|TRBJ2-1|.|TRBV11-3|.
CASSPGGTRYNEQFF
TGTGCCAGCAGCCCAGGGGGGACTAGATATAATGAGCAGTTCTTC
>14|TRBJ1-1|.|TRBV5-6|.
CASSRGELNTEAFF
TGTGCCAGCAGTCGGGGGGAATTGAACACTGAAGCTTTCTTT
>15|TRBJ2-7|.|TRBV6-6|.
CASSYGSGAKNEQYF
TGTGCCAGCAGTTACGGATCAGGGGCGAAGAACGAGCAGTACTTC
>13|TRBJ1-1|.|TRBV6-5|TRBD1
CASRRTGNTEAFF
TGTGCCAGCAGAAGGACAGGGAACACTGAAGCTTTCTTT
>13|TRBJ1-2|.|TRBV5-1|TRBD1
CASNGGGHYGYTF
TGCGCCAGCAATGGAGGGGGCCACTATGGCTACACCTTC
>14|TRBJ1-5|many|TRBV18|.
CASSPEVRGQPQHF
TGTGCCAGCTCACCGGAGGTCAGGGGTCAGCCCCAGCATTTT
>12|TRBJ2-5|.|TRBV12-3/TRBV12-4|.
CASSLVGKTQYF
TGTGCCAGCAGTTTAGTGGGCAAGACCCAGTACTTC
>13|TRBJ2-1|.|TRBV5-4|.
CASSSTHYNEQFF
TGTGCCAGCAGCTCCACACACTACAATGAGCAGTTCTTC